The 19 T cell receptor beta chains given below trace back to one sample, sequenced in a study of T cell responses to AZD1222 COVID-19 vaccine. TCRdb's copy holds only in-frame clones and misses some; the assay was immunoSEQ multiplex PCR. The sample comprises 100,000 to 150,000 clones, roughly 88% of which are singletons, and around 6% rests with the top ten. Specimen: peripheral blood, collected on day 0 of AZD1222 vaccination. The receptors shown here come from an adult in good health.

CDR3 bases: TGCGCCAGCAGCTTGGGAACAAGGCGCTCCTACAATGAGCAGTTCTTC. Encoded protein: CASSLGTRRSYNEQFF. The chain combines TRBV5-1 with TRBJ2-1, with D hard to call. With 0 bases removed from V and 0 bases from J, the gap between germline ends came to 10 bases. This CDR3 has 16 amino acids. Germline V gene data show CDR1 as SGHRS and CDR2 as YFSETQ.

The chain has TRBV6-5 and TRBJ1-5; D call uncertain. Trimming took off 2 bases at V and 0 bases at J, with 5 bases between the two ends. Germline CDR1 is MNHEY and CDR2 is SVGAGI. The CDR3 spans 14 residues. The CDR3: CASSYRNSNQPQHF. Here the CDR3 DNA reads TGTGCCAGCAGTTACAGGAATAGCAATCAGCCCCAGCATTTT.

The chain employs TRBV11-3 and TRBJ2-5, with D perhaps TRBD1 (6 bases). This CDR3 has 16 amino acids. Trimming removed 5 bases from V and 1 base from J, with 17 bases in between. Germline-derived CDR1 and CDR2 are SGHNT and YENEEA. The CDR3 coding sequence is TGTGCCAGCAGCGGACATGGGACACCCCGCCAAGAGACCCAGTACTTC. Protein: CASSGHGTPRQETQYF. The variable domain in full, completed from reference TRBV11-3 and TRBJ2-5, reads EAGVVQSPRYKIIEKKQPVAFWCNPISGHNTLYWYLQNLGQGPELLIRYENEEAVDDSQLPKDRFSAERLKGVDSTLKIQPAELGDSAVYLCASSGHGTPRQETQYFGPGTRLLVL.

The chain combines TRBV18 with TRBJ2-7, with 7 bases identical to TRBD1. With V trimmed by 4 bases and J by 2 bases, 5 bases remained unmatched. Germline CDR1 reads KGHSH; CDR2 reads LQKENI. The CDR3 is 14 residues long. In nucleotides, the CDR3 is TGTGCCAGCTCACGAGACAGGGACACCTACGAGCAGTACTTC. Protein sequence: CASSRDRDTYEQYF.

The chain recombines TRBV30 with TRBJ1-6; 8 nucleotides agree with TRBD1. Unmatched junction bases numbered 6, after V lost 4 bases and J lost 7 bases. There are 14 residues in the CDR3. From germline, CDR1 is GTSNPN and CDR2 SVGIG (reference sequence). CDR3 DNA: TGTGCCTGGAAGGCGGGACAGGAGAATTCACCCCTCCACTTT. This codes for CAWKAGQENSPLHF.

J is TRBJ1-6 and V is TRBV11-2; TRBD1 aligns across 7 bases. The CDR3 sequence is 16 residues long. Germline values: CDR1 SGHAT, CDR2 FQNNGV. V lost 3 bases, J lost 6 bases, and 8 bases stayed unmatched. The CDR3 DNA is TGTGCCAGCAGCTTCCTAGACAGGGTCGGTAATTCACCCCTCCACTTT. This sequence encodes CASSFLDRVGNSPLHF.

This chain links TRBV19 with TRBJ1-3, with D unresolved. The length of the CDR3 is 12 residues. The germline V gene has CDR1 LNHDA and CDR2 SQIVND (reference sequence). Trimming removed 3 bases from V and 2 bases from J, with 2 bases in between. The CDR3 spells CASSIPGNTIYF. In nucleotides, the CDR3 is TGTGCCAGTAGTATTCCTGGAAACACCATATATTTT.

The J gene is TRBJ2-1, the V gene TRBV6-5; D possibly corresponds to TRBD2 (5 bases). V gave up 5 bases and J gave up 6 bases, with 14 bases separating them. Germline V gives CDR1 MNHEY, CDR2 SVGAGI. The CDR3 extends over 14 amino acids. The CDR3 region is CASSLGGLGNEQFF. The CDR3 DNA follows: TGTGCCAGCAGTCTTGGAGGCCTGGGCAATGAGCAGTTCTTC.

This clone has just one count. The J gene is TRBJ1-5, the V gene TRBV18; TRBD1 agrees at 7 bases. This CDR3 is 12 amino acids long. Per the germline V gene, CDR1 is KGHSH and CDR2 is LQKENI. J gave up 7 bases and V 6 bases, and 3 bases lay outside the gene matches. The CDR3 reads CASSPTGQPQHF. CDR3 sequence (DNA): TGTGCCAGCTCTCCGACAGGGCAGCCCCAGCATTTT. Full variable domain (missing parts from reference TRBV18 and TRBJ1-5): NAGVMQNPRHLVRRRGQEARLRCSPMKGHSHVYWYRQLPEEGLKFMVYLQKENIIDESGMPKERFSAEFPKEGPSILRIQQVVRGDSAAYFCASSPTGQPQHFGDGTRLSIL.

The rearrangement joins TRBV6-5 to TRBJ1-2; the match to TRBD1 covers 9 bases. The V and J ends lost 8 bases and 2 bases, in that order; junction bases with no gene match: 9. CDR3 length equals 15 residues. Germline CDR1 is MNHEY and CDR2 is SVGAGI. The CDR3 DNA sequence: TGTGCCAGCGAACCGGGACAGGGAATGAACTATGGCTACACCTTC. Protein sequence: CASEPGQGMNYGYTF.

The rearrangement links TRBV5-1 to TRBJ1-1; D unclear. CDR3 length: 15 residues. CDR1 is SGHRS and CDR2 is YFSETQ in the germline V gene. V dropped 4 bases and J dropped 1 base, with 14 bases sitting between them. The CDR3 loop reads CASSPTTGRNTEAFF. Written as DNA, the CDR3 is TGCGCCAGCAGCCCAACGACGGGGAGGAACACTGAAGCTTTCTTT.

This chain uses TRBV27 with TRBJ1-1; 7 nucleotides line up with TRBD1. V lost 0 bases to trimming and J lost 4 bases; unmatched junction nucleotides: 2. Looked up from germline, CDR1 is MNHEY and CDR2 is SMNVEV (reference sequence). The CDR3 totals 14 residues. The CDR3 region is CASSLSQGVTEAFF. CDR3 nucleotides: TGTGCCAGCAGTTTATCCCAGGGGGTCACTGAAGCTTTCTTT.

The chain employs TRBV28 and TRBJ1-1; TRBD1 matches 8 bases. CDR1 is MDHEN and CDR2 is SYDVKM in the germline V gene. There are 14 residues in the CDR3. The V gene end was trimmed by 6 bases and the J gene end by 4 bases; junction bases not matched to a gene: 7. CDR3 sequence reads: CASRTGGPFTEAFF. The CDR3 bases are TGTGCCAGCAGAACAGGGGGGCCCTTCACTGAAGCTTTCTTT.

As DNA, the CDR3 is TGTGCCAGCAACCGAGGACAGGTCCCCTACGAGCAGTACTTC. Translating gives CASNRGQVPYEQYF. V usage is TRBV6-5 and J usage is TRBJ2-7; 7 bases are shared with TRBD1. The germline V gene encodes CDR1 MNHEY and CDR2 SVGAGI. With V trimmed by 7 bases and J by 2 bases, 8 bases remained unmatched. CDR3 length: 14 amino acids.

The CDR3 protein is CASSRLAEGTDTQYF. CDR3 coding DNA: TGTGCCAGTAGTAGGCTAGCGGAAGGTACAGATACGCAGTATTTT. V gene TRBV19 combines with J gene TRBJ2-3; TRBD2 aligns across 7 bases. Germline V gene data show CDR1 as LNHDA and CDR2 as SQIVND (reference sequence). The CDR3 sequence is 15 residues long. J lost 3 bases, V lost 4 bases, and 7 bases had no gene match.

This chain connects TRBV5-1 to TRBJ1-5; D is unclear. Trimming stripped 7 bases from V and 7 bases from J, with 21 bases between. This CDR3 has 15 residues. CDR1 is SGHRS, CDR2 YFSETQ, per germline. The CDR3 loop is CASGRDPSRAQPQHF. DNA for the CDR3: TGCGCCAGCGGCCGGGATCCGAGTAGGGCACAGCCCCAGCATTTT.

The rearrangement links TRBV11-2 to TRBJ2-2; D is possibly TRBD2 (6 bases). CDR1 SGHAT and CDR2 FQNNGV come from the germline V gene. Trimming took off 5 bases at V and 1 base at J, with 14 bases between the two ends. This CDR3 is 16 amino acids long. CDR3 protein: CASSQSRDWNTGELFF. For the CDR3, the DNA is TGTGCCAGCAGCCAAAGTAGGGACTGGAACACCGGGGAGCTGTTTTTT.

The V gene is TRBV19, the J gene TRBJ2-5, with 7 bases that match TRBD2. The CDR3 runs 14 residues. CDR1 is LNHDA, CDR2 SQIVND, per germline (reference sequence). V lost 3 bases to trimming and J lost 4 bases; unmatched junction nucleotides: 5. The CDR3 nucleotides read TGTGCCAGTAGTATCCGACTAGCTGGAGAGACCCAGTACTTC. Translation: CASSIRLAGETQYF.

This sequence joins TRBV12-3 or TRBV12-4 and TRBJ1-4, with D unresolved. The CDR3 has 13 amino acids. V was trimmed by 2 bases and J by 7 bases, leaving 8 bases between them. Here the CDR3 DNA reads TGTGCCAGCAGTTTACACGCAGTTGAAAAACTGTTTTTT. Protein: CASSLHAVEKLFF.